Given below is one T cell receptor beta chain in context. Libraries were prepared by immunoSEQ multiplex PCR; TCRdb keeps only in-frame clonotypes and omits some of them. The sample comprises approximately 60,000 clones, 90% of which are singletons, and 1% to 1.5% rests with the top ten. The sample originates from a study of control samples from healthy donors and cancer patients. The CDR3 extends over 18 amino acids. The germline CDR1 and CDR2 sequences are SGDLS and YYNGEE. V lost 3 bases and J lost 1, with 20 bases in between. Sequencing was carried out using PBMCs. This chain uses TRBV9 with TRBJ1-3; TRBD1 might be the D (6 bases). The clonotype originates from a woman aged 50 to 60 with colorectal cancer. The CDR3 protein is CASSETPAGALSGNTIYF. DNA for the CDR3: TGTGCCAGCAGCGAGACCCCGGCGGGGGCGCTTTCTGGAAACACCATATATTTT.